Listed here are 16 T cell receptor beta chains from one sample, sequenced in a study of cytomegalovirus exposure and HLA in healthy donors. Vbeta (60) and Jbeta (13) primers were used in the PCR. Assay: immunoSEQ multiplex PCR; the TCRdb copy retains only in-frame clones and omits some. The data show 110,000 to 150,000 clones, approximately 63% seen once. Sequencing was done on a sample of PBMCs. The receptors here all came from a woman in her sixties or seventies in good health and CMV-seropositive.

The chain has TRBV7-9 and TRBJ2-7; D is perhaps TRBD2 (5 bases). V lost 1 base, J lost 3 bases, and 10 bases lay in between. Germline lookup yields CDR1 SEHNR and CDR2 FQNEAQ (reference sequence). The CDR3 extends over 14 amino acids. CDR3 DNA sequence: TGTGCCAGCAGCTTAGAAGGGAGATACTACGAGCAGTACTTC. Protein sequence: CASSLEGRYYEQYF.

V and J are TRBV7-3 and TRBJ2-1; TRBD2 is a possible D gene (6 bases). This CDR3 spans 13 amino acids. V dropped 5 bases and J dropped 3 bases, with 8 bases sitting between them. Germline loops: CDR1 SGHTA, CDR2 FQGTGA. CDR3 nucleotides: TGTGCCAGCAGCCTGACTAGCTACAATGAGCAGTTCTTC. Its protein is CASSLTSYNEQFF.

The rearrangement uses TRBV7-3 and TRBJ1-2, with 8 bases matching TRBD1. The J segment lost 4 bases and the V segment lost 5 bases, leaving 3 bases of the junction unmatched. Per germline, CDR1 SGHTA and CDR2 FQGTGA. The CDR3 has 13 residues. CDR3 DNA sequence: TGTGCCAGCAGCCCGGGGACAGGCTATGGCTACACCTTC. Translation: CASSPGTGYGYTF.

The CDR3 nucleotides read TGCGCCAGCAGCTTGGAAGGGGCTACTAATGAAAAACTGTTTTTT. Amino acids: CASSLEGATNEKLFF. The chain recombines TRBV5-1 with TRBJ1-4, with D possibly matching TRBD1 (5 bases). V lost 0 bases, J lost 2 bases, and 8 bases lay in between. The CDR3 spans 15 residues. The V gene's germline CDR1 is SGHRS and CDR2 YFSETQ.

The rearrangement joins TRBV30 to TRBJ2-3; TRBD2 is a possible D gene (5 bases). Germline V CDR1 and CDR2: GTSNPN, SVGIG (reference sequence). The CDR3 loop spans 14 amino acids. V lost 2 bases to trimming and J lost 3 bases, with 12 bases between them. In nucleotides, the CDR3 is TGTGCCTGGAGTCGAACGGGAATAACAGATACGCAGTATTTT. It translates to CAWSRTGITDTQYF. Looking up the rest from reference TRBV30 and TRBJ2-3 gives the full variable domain: SQTIHQWPATLVQPVGSPLSLECTVEGTSNPNLYWYRQAAGRGLQLLFYSVGIGQISSEVPQNLSASRPQDRQFILSSKKLLLSDSGFYLCAWSRTGITDTQYFGPGTRLTVL.

This clone was observed a few times. This rearrangement joins TRBV9 to TRBJ1-3; D is unclear. Trimming pared 0 bases from V and 3 bases from J, leaving 7 bases between. Germline loops: CDR1 SGDLS, CDR2 YYNGEE. The CDR3 extends over 14 amino acids. The CDR3 region is CASSVGHDGNTIYF. CDR3 nucleotides: TGTGCCAGCAGCGTAGGGCACGATGGAAACACCATATATTTT.

Regarding this clone: Other DNA variants within this sample encode the same CDR3. This chain joins TRBV7-9 and TRBJ2-5; D not resolved. Germline CDR1 reads SEHNR; CDR2 reads FQNEAQ (reference sequence). This CDR3 region has 13 residues. Trimming removed 5 bases from V and 2 bases from J, with 9 bases in between. The CDR3 reads CASSSTEQETQYF. DNA for the CDR3: TGTGCCAGCAGCAGCACCGAACAAGAGACCCAGTACTTC. Based on the CDR3 plus reference TRBV7-9 and TRBJ2-5, the full variable domain is DTGVSQNPRHKITKRGQNVTFRCDPISEHNRLYWYRQTLGQGPEFLTYFQNEAQLEKSRLLSDRFSAERPKGSFSTLEIQRTEQGDSAMYLCASSSTEQETQYFGPGTRLLVL.

Turning to this clone: The same CDR3 is also encoded by other DNA sequences in this sample. V is TRBV5-6 and J is TRBJ2-5; 7 nucleotides line up with TRBD1. Germline CDR1 reads SGHDT; CDR2 reads YYEEEE. The CDR3 extends over 13 amino acids. V shed 4 bases, J shed 2 bases, and the junction held 2 bases outside the gene matches. The CDR3 region has the DNA TGTGCCAGCAGCCTGGACAGGCAAGAGACCCAGTACTTC. It encodes CASSLDRQETQYF.

The chain is built from TRBV30 and TRBJ2-5, with D perhaps matching TRBD2 (5 bases). Germline-derived CDR1 and CDR2 are GTSNPN and SVGIG (reference sequence). Trimming pared 0 bases from V and 5 bases from J, leaving 16 bases between. This CDR3 is 15 amino acids long. CDR3 sequence: CAWSVPSGRGETQYF. The DNA of the CDR3 is TGTGCCTGGAGTGTACCCTCCGGGCGCGGGGAGACCCAGTACTTC. Full variable domain (missing parts from reference TRBV30 and TRBJ2-5): SQTIHQWPATLVQPVGSPLSLECTVEGTSNPNLYWYRQAAGRGLQLLFYSVGIGQISSEVPQNLSASRPQDRQFILSSKKLLLSDSGFYLCAWSVPSGRGETQYFGPGTRLLVL.

The rearrangement uses TRBV6-4 and TRBJ1-1, with D possibly matching TRBD1 (6 bases). Deletions cut 6 bases from V and 2 bases from J, with 16 bases between. The germline V gene encodes CDR1 MRHNA and CDR2 SNTAGT. This CDR3 has 15 amino acids. CDR3 sequence reads: CASREQGGGNTEAFF. Written as DNA, the CDR3 is TGTGCCAGCAGGGAACAGGGAGGGGGAAACACTGAAGCTTTCTTT.

The chain has TRBV7-2 and TRBJ2-7, with a tentative D call TRBD2 (5 bases). This CDR3 region has 13 residues. Trimming stripped 0 bases from V and 2 bases from J, with 5 bases between. Germline CDR1 reads SGHTA; CDR2 reads FQGNSA. Here the CDR3 reads CASSLAGTYEQYF. The CDR3 DNA is TGTGCCAGCAGCTTAGCCGGGACCTACGAGCAGTACTTC.

The V and J genes are TRBV6-5 and TRBJ2-7; a weak D match, TRBD2 (5 bases). The CDR3 is 14 residues long. V gave up 2 bases and J gave up 6 bases, with 14 bases separating them. Germline V gene sequence: CDR1 MNHEY, CDR2 SVGAGI. CDR3 sequence reads: CASSYAIEGSEQYF. The CDR3, as DNA: TGTGCCAGCAGTTACGCGATTGAGGGATCCGAGCAGTACTTC.

This sequence joins TRBV15 and TRBJ2-3; 9 nucleotides align to TRBD1. Looked up from germline, CDR1 is LNHNV and CDR2 is YYDKDF (reference sequence). The CDR3 is made up of 15 amino acids. V shed 1 base and J 2 bases; nucleotides not matched to a gene: 1. CDR3 nucleotide sequence: TGTGCCACCAGCAGAGGGGACAGGGACACAGATACGCAGTATTTT. Translating it yields CATSRGDRDTDTQYF.

This clone is a singleton in its sample. This chain links TRBV5-6 with TRBJ1-5, with unresolved D. This CDR3 is built from 14 residues. The ends were cut back, 2 bases at V and 4 bases at J, with 10 bases in the middle. CDR1 and CDR2 (germline): SGHDT, YYEEEE. This chain's CDR3 is CASSLGGWNQPQHF. For the CDR3, the DNA is TGTGCCAGCAGCTTAGGAGGGTGGAATCAGCCCCAGCATTTT.

The chain combines TRBV25-1 with TRBJ1-4; the match to TRBD1 covers 8 bases. J was trimmed by 6 bases and V by 3 bases; bases with no gene match: 6. Germline V gene lookup returns CDR1 MGHDK and CDR2 SYGVNS. This CDR3 has 15 residues. The CDR3 DNA reads as TGTGCCAGCAGTGAGCCAGGGGGCGCGGATGAAAAACTGTTTTTT. It yields the protein CASSEPGGADEKLFF.

The rearrangement uses TRBV2 and TRBJ1-1; D remains ambiguous. Germline values: CDR1 SNHLY, CDR2 FYNNEI. V was clipped by 5 bases and J by 9 bases, with 16 bases between them. CDR3 length equals 13 residues. The DNA of the CDR3 is TGTGCCAGCAGTCCCCTTCAAGACACCCAAGCTTTCTTT. As protein: CASSPLQDTQAFF.